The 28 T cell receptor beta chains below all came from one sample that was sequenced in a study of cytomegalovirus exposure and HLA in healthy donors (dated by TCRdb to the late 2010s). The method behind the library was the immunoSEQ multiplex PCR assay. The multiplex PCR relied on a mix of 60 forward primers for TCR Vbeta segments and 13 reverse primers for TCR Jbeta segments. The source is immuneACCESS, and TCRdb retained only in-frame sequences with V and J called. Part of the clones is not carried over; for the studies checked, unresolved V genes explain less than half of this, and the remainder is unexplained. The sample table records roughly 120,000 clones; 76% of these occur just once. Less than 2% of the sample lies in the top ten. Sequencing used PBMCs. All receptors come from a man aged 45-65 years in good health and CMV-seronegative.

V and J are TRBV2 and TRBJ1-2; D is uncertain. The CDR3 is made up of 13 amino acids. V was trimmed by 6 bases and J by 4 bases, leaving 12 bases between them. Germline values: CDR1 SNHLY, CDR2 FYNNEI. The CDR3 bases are TGTGCCAGCAGCGTCACAGAAGTCTATGGCTACACCTTC. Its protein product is CASSVTEVYGYTF.

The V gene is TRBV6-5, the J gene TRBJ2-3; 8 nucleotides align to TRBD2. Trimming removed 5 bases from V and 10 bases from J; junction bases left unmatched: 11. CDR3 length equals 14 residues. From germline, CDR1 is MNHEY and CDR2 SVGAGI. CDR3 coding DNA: TGTGCCAGCAGTGGGGGACTAGAGGGTTCTCCGCAGTATTTT. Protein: CASSGGLEGSPQYF.

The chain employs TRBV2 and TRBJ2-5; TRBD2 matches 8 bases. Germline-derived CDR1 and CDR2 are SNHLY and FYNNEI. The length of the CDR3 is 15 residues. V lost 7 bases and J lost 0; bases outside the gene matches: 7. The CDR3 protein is CASTTGGWYQETQYF. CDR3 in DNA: TGTGCCAGCACCACGGGGGGGTGGTACCAAGAGACCCAGTACTTC. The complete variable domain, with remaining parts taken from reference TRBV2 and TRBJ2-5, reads EPEVTQTPSHQVTQMGQEVILRCVPISNHLYFYWYRQILGQKVEFLVSFYNNEISEKSEIFDDQFSVERPDGSNFTLKIRSTKLEDSAMYFCASTTGGWYQETQYFGPGTRLLVL.

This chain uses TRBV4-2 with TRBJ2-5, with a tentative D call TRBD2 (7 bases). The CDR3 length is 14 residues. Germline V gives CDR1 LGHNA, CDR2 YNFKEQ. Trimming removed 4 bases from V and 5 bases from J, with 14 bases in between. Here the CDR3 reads CASSLGGPGETQYF. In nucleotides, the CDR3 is TGTGCCAGCAGCCTCGGGGGGCCCGGGGAGACCCAGTACTTC.

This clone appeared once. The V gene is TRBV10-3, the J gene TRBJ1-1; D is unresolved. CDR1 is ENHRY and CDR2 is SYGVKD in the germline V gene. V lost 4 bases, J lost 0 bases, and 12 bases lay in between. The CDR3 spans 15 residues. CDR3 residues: CAISGTLEVNTEAFF. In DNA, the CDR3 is TGTGCCATCAGTGGGACGTTGGAGGTGAACACTGAAGCTTTCTTT.

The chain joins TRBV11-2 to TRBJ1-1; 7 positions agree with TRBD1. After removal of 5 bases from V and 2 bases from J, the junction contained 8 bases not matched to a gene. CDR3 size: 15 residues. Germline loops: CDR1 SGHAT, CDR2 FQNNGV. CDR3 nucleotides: TGTGCCAGCAGCCCCCGGACAGGCCTTAACACTGAAGCTTTCTTT. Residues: CASSPRTGLNTEAFF. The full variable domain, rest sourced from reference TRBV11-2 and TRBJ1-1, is EAGVAQSPRYKIIEKRQSVAFWCNPISGHATLYWYQQILGQGPKLLIQFQNNGVVDDSQLPKDRFSAERLKGVDSTLKIQPAKLEDSAVYLCASSPRTGLNTEAFFGQGTRLTVV.

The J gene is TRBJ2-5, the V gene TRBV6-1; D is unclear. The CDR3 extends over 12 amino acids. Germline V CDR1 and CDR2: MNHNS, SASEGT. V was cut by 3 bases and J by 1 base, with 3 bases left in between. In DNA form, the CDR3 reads TGTGCCAGCAGTGACTTCCAAGAGACCCAGTACTTC. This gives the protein CASSDFQETQYF.

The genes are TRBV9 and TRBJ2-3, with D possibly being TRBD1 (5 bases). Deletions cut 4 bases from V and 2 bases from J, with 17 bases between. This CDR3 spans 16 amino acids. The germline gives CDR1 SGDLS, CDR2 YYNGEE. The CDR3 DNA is TGTGCCAGCAGCTCCTTCGGACACGCTGCCACAGATACGCAGTATTTT. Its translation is CASSSFGHAATDTQYF.

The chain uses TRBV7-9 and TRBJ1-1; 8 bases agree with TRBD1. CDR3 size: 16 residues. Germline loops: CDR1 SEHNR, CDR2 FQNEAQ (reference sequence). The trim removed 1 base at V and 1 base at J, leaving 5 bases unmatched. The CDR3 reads CASSLDGQGGNTEAFF. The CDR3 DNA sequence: TGTGCCAGCAGCTTAGACGGACAGGGAGGGAACACTGAAGCTTTCTTT.

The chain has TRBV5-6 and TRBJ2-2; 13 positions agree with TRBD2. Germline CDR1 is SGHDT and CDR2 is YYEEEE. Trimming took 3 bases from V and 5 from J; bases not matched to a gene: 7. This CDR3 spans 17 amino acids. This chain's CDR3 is CASSWGLAGSGTGELFF. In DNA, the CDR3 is TGTGCCAGCAGCTGGGGACTAGCGGGGAGCGGTACCGGGGAGCTGTTTTTT.

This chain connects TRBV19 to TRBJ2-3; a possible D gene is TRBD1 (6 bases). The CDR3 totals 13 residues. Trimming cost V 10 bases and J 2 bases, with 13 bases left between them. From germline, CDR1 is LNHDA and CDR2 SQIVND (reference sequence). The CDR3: CATTGQSTDTQYF. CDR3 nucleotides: TGTGCCACCACAGGGCAGTCCACAGATACGCAGTATTTT.

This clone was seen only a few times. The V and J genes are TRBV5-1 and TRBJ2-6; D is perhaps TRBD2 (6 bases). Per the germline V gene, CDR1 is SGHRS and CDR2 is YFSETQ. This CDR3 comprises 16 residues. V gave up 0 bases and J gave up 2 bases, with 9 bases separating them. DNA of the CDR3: TGCGCCAGCAGCTTGGGGGTAGCGGCTGGGGCCAACGTCCTGACTTTC. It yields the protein CASSLGVAAGANVLTF.

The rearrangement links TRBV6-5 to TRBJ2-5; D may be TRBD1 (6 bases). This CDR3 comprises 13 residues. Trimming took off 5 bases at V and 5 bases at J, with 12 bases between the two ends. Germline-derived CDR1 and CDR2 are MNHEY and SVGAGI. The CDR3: CASSPGTMETQYF. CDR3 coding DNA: TGTGCCAGCAGTCCAGGGACAATGGAGACCCAGTACTTC.

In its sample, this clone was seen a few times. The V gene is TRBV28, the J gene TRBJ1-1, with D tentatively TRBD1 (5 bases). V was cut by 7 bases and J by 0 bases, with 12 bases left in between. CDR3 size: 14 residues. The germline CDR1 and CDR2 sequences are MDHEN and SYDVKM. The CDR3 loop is CASTRFRVNTEAFF. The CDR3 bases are TGTGCCAGCACCCGATTCAGGGTGAACACTGAAGCTTTCTTT.

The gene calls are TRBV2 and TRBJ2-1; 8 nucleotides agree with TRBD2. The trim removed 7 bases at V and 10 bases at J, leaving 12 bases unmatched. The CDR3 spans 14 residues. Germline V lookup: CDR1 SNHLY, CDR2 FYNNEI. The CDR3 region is CASILVGGAGEQFF. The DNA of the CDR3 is TGTGCCAGCATTCTCGTCGGGGGGGCGGGGGAGCAGTTCTTC.

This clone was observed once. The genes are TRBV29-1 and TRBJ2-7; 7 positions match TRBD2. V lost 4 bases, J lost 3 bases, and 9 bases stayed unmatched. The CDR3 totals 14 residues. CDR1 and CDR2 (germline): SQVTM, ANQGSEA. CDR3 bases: TGCAGCGTTGTAGTGGCGCGGGGGAACTACGAGCAGTACTTC. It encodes CSVVVARGNYEQYF.

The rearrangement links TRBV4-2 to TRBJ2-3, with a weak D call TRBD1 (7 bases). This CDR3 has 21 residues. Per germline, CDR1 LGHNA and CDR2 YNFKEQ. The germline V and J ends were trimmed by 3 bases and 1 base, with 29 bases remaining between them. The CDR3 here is CASSHTTGRYLLDARTDTQYF. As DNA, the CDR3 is TGTGCCAGCAGCCACACGACAGGGAGGTATTTGTTGGATGCTCGCACAGATACGCAGTATTTT.

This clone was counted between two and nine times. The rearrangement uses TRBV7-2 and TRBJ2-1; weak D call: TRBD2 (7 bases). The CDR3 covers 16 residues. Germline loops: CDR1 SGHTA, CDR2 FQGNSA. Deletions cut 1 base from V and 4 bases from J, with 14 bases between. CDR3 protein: CASSLGGGGQYNEQFF. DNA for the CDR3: TGTGCCAGCAGCTTAGGCGGCGGGGGCCAGTACAATGAGCAGTTCTTC.

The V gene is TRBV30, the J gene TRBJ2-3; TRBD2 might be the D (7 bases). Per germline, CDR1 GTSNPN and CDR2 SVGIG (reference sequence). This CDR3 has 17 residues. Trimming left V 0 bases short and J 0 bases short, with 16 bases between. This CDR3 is CAWSVPTGRVSTDTQYF. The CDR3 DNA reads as TGTGCCTGGAGTGTTCCAACAGGGAGGGTTAGCACAGATACGCAGTATTTT.

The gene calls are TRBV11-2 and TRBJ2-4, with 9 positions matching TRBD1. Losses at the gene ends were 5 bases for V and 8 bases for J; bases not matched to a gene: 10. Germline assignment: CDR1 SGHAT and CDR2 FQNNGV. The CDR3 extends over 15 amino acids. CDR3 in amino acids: CASSPPGQGRDIQYF. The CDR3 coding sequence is TGTGCCAGCAGCCCACCCGGACAGGGGAGGGACATTCAGTACTTC.

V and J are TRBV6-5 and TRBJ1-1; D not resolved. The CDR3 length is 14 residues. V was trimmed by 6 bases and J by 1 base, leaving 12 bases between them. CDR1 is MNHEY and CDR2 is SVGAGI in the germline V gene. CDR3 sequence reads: CASSNSRGNTEAFF. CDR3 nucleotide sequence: TGTGCCAGCAGCAACTCTCGGGGGAACACTGAAGCTTTCTTT.

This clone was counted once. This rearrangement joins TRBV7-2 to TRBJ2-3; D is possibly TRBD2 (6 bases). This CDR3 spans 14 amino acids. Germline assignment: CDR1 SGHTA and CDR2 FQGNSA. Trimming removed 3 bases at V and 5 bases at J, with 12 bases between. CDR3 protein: CASSLDRRVDTQYF. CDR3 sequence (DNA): TGTGCCAGCAGCTTGGACCGGAGGGTAGATACGCAGTATTTT. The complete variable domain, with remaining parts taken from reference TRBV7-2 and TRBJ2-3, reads GAGVSQSPSNKVTEKGKDVELRCDPISGHTALYWYRQSLGQGLEFLIYFQGNSAPDKSGLPSDRFSAERTGGSVSTLTIQRTQQEDSAVYLCASSLDRRVDTQYFGPGTRLTVL.

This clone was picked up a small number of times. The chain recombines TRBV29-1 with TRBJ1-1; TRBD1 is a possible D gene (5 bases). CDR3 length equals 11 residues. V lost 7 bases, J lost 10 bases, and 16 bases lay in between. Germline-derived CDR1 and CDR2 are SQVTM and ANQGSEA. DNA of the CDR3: TGCAGCGGTCGGGACGGGAGGGGAGCTTTCTTT. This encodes CSGRDGRGAFF.

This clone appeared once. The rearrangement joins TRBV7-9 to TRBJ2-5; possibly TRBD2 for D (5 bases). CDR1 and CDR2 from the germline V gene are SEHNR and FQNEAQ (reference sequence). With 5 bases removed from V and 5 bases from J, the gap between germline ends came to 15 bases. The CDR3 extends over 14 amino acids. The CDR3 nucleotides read TGTGCCAGCAGCCCGACCTACTCGGGGGAGACCCAGTACTTC. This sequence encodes CASSPTYSGETQYF.

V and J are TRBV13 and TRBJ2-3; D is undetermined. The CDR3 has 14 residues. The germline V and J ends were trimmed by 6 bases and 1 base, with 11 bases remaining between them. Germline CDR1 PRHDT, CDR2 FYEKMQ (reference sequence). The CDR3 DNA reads TGTGCCAGCAGTACTCTTCGAGGCACAGATACGCAGTATTTT. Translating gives CASSTLRGTDTQYF.

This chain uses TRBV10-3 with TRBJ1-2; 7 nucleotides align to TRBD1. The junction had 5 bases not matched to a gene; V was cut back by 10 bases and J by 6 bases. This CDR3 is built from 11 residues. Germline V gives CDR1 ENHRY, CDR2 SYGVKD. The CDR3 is CATPGQDGYTF. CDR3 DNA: TGTGCCACCCCCGGACAGGATGGCTACACCTTC.

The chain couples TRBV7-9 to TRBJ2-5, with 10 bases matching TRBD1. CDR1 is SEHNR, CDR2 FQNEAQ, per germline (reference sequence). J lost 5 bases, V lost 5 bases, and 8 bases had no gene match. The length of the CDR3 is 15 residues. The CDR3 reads CASSPLMDRGETQYF. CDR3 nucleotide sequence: TGTGCCAGCAGCCCTCTGATGGACAGGGGGGAGACCCAGTACTTC.

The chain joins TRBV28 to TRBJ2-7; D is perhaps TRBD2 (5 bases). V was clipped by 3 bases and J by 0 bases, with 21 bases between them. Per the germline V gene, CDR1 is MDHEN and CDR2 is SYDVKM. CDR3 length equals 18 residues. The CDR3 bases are TGTGCCAGCAGTTTTTCCTTCCGGGATCCGAGCAACTCCTACGAGCAGTACGTC. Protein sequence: CASSFSFRDPSNSYEQYV.